These T cell receptor beta chains were read from a single sample in a study of blood T cell repertoires in COVID-19. Repertoires were generated with immunoSEQ multiplex PCR, while TCRdb's copy carries only in-frame clones and drops some. Of about 50,000 clones in the sample, approximately 85% were seen once. Sequencing was done on a sample of peripheral blood. These receptors all come from a man aged 55 to 70 with acute or convalescent COVID-19. Both conserved end residues are part of each CDR3. Each record gives: CDR3 protein, CDR3 DNA, J gene, CDR3 length, V gene, clone size, D gene. D genes are given only for firm matches. Clone sizes are given selectively: once, few, many, or a class where the clone is expanded.

CASSIRGNQPQHF,TGTGCCAGTAGTATCAGGGGCAATCAGCCCCAGCATTTT,TRBJ1-5,13,TRBV19,-,-
CASSPSGGPTIYF,TGTGCCAGCTCACCATCGGGGGGGCCAACCATATATTTT,TRBJ1-3,13,TRBV18,-,-
CASSPGYEQYF,TGTGCCAGCAGCCCCGGCTACGAGCAGTACTTC,TRBJ2-7,11,TRBV9,-,-
CASSRDRGRTDTQYF,TGTGCCAGCAGCCGGGACAGGGGGAGGACAGATACGCAGTATTTT,TRBJ2-3,15,TRBV5-5,-,TRBD1
CAWSVRRTGREKLFF,TGTGCCTGGAGTGTACGTAGGACAGGACGGGAAAAACTGTTTTTT,TRBJ1-4,15,TRBV30,few,TRBD1
CASSPQGLAGLQPNEQFF,TGTGCCAGCAGCCCTCAGGGACTAGCGGGACTACAACCAAATGAGCAGTTCTTC,TRBJ2-1,18,TRBV7-3,-,TRBD2
CASSPAYEQYF,TGTGCCAGCAGCCCGGCCTACGAGCAGTACTTC,TRBJ2-7,11,TRBV11-2,-,-
CASSADRGETQYF,TGTGCCAGCAGTGCGGACAGGGGAGAGACCCAGTACTTC,TRBJ2-5,13,TRBV12-3/TRBV12-4,-,TRBD1
CASSQDRDTTTYEQYF,TGTGCCAGCAGCCAGGACCGGGACACCACCACCTACGAGCAGTACTTC,TRBJ2-7,16,TRBV4-2,-,-
CASRGRSASTEAFF,TGTGCCAGTAGGGGTCGGTCAGCGAGCACTGAAGCTTTCTTT,TRBJ1-1,14,TRBV19,-,-
CSASRGLGNQPQHF,TGCAGTGCTAGTAGGGGGCTAGGCAATCAGCCCCAGCATTTT,TRBJ1-5,14,TRBV20-1,-,TRBD1
CATSDFRTGYGYTF,TGTGCCACCAGTGATTTTCGAACAGGGTATGGCTACACCTTC,TRBJ1-2,14,TRBV24-1,-,-
CASSGQGVTEAFF,TGTGCCAGCAGTGGCCAGGGGGTTACTGAAGCTTTCTTT,TRBJ1-1,13,TRBV27,-,TRBD1
CATGGGAYEQYF,TGTGCCACCGGGGGGGGTGCCTACGAGCAGTACTTC,TRBJ2-7,12,TRBV28,-,TRBD2
CASSQLRDEQYF,TGTGCCAGCAGCCAACTTCGGGACGAGCAGTACTTC,TRBJ2-7,12,TRBV3-1/TRBV3-2,-,-
CASSGRPSGQPQHF,TGTGCCAGTAGTGGGAGACCCTCCGGTCAGCCCCAGCATTTT,TRBJ1-5,14,TRBV19,-,-
CASSLPQLGDTQYF,TGTGCCAGCAGCCTGCCTCAACTAGGGGATACGCAGTATTTT,TRBJ2-3,14,TRBV9,-,-
CASRVQGATNEKLFF,TGCGCCAGCAGGGTACAGGGGGCAACTAATGAAAAACTGTTTTTT,TRBJ1-4,15,TRBV5-1,once,TRBD1
CASSEITAYEQYF,TGTGCCAGCAGTGAAATTACAGCCTACGAGCAGTACTTC,TRBJ2-7,13,TRBV6-1,-,-
CASSRGDSDLAKNIQYF,TGCGCCAGCAGCAGAGGAGATTCCGATCTAGCCAAAAACATTCAGTACTTC,TRBJ2-4,17,TRBV5-1,few,-
CASSPSNSYSNQPQHF,TGTGCCAGCTCACCGAGTAACAGCTATAGCAATCAGCCCCAGCATTTT,TRBJ1-5,16,TRBV18,-,-
CASSQVNQGAGGYTF,TGTGCCAGCAGCCAAGTTAATCAGGGGGCGGGCGGCTACACCTTC,TRBJ1-2,15,TRBV3-1/TRBV3-2,-,TRBD1
CASSQDEDRDLMRYTF,TGTGCCAGCAGCCAAGATGAGGACAGGGATCTTATGCGCTACACCTTC,TRBJ1-2,16,TRBV14,-,TRBD1
CASGQFYGYTF,TGTGCCAGCGGACAGTTCTATGGCTACACCTTC,TRBJ1-2,11,TRBV6-5,-,-
CASSSRVFGANVLTF,TGTGCCAGCAGCTCCCGGGTCTTCGGGGCCAACGTCCTGACTTTC,TRBJ2-6,15,TRBV7-9,-,-